The 2 T cell receptor beta chains reported below all come from one sample, sequenced in a study of technical replicates of blood from a few donors. The method was immunoSEQ multiplex PCR; TCRdb's version includes in-frame clones alone and lacks a portion of them. The sample contains fewer than 65,000 clones, around nine tenths of which appear only once. The specimen was PBMCs. Receptors originate from a human donor in good health. Some clones in this sample may be carry-over from other donors' samples.

The rearrangement links TRBV12-5 to TRBJ1-3; D is undetermined. The CDR3 is 16 amino acids. Germline CDR1 is LGHNT and CDR2 is FRNRAP. The V and J ends lost 4 bases and 0 bases respectively, with 13 bases between them. The CDR3 DNA is TGTGCTAGTGGTTCAGGATGGCGCAGCTCTGGAAACACCATATATTTT. Translating it yields CASGSGWRSSGNTIYF.

The chain joins TRBV12-5 to TRBJ2-5; D perhaps matches TRBD2 (7 bases). The CDR3 is 14 residues long. Germline loops: CDR1 LGHNT, CDR2 FRNRAP. Trimming took 1 base from V and 5 from J, leaving 11 bases between them. CDR3 protein: CASGLGGGAETQYF. The CDR3 region has the DNA TGTGCTAGTGGTTTGGGCGGGGGCGCTGAGACCCAGTACTTC. The entire variable domain, with the rest obtained from reference TRBV12-5 and TRBJ2-5, is as follows: DARVTQTPRHKVTEMGQEVTMRCQPILGHNTVFWYRQTMMQGLELLAYFRNRAPLDDSGMPKDRFSAEMPDATLATLKIQPSEPRDSAVYFCASGLGGGAETQYFGPGTRLLVL.